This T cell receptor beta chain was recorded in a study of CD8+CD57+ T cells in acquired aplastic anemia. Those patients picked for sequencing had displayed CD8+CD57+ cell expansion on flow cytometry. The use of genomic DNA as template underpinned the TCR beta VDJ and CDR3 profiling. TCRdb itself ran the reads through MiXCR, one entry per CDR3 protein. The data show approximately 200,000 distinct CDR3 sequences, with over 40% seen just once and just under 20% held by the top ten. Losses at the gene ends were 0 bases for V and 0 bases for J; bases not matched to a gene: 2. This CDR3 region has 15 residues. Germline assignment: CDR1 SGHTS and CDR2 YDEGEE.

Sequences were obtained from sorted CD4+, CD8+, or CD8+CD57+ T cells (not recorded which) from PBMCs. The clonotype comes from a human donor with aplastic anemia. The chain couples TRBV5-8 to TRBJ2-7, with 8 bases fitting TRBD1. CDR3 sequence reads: CASSLEQGVSYEQYF. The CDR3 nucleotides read TGTGCCAGCAGCTTGGAACAGGGGGTCTCCTACGAGCAGTACTTC.